One and the same sample provided the 23 T cell receptor beta chains below, sequenced in a study of blood T cells in healthy people across ages. A J-beta primer mix and a sample-barcoded 5' primer were used in a second PCR of about 7 to 11 cycles. TCRdb processed the 5' RACE reads anew with MiXCR; each CDR3 protein has one entry. This table holds 1.5 million to 2 million distinct CDR3 sequences, 39% found once. What was sequenced was blood. The receptors were gathered from a human donor in good health.

The V and J genes are TRBV6-2 or TRBV6-3 and TRBJ2-2, with 9 positions matching TRBD1. CDR1 MNHEY and CDR2 SVGEGT come from the germline V gene. The CDR3 is made up of 14 amino acids. J gave up 6 bases and V 6 bases, and 5 bases lay outside the gene matches. The CDR3 sequence is CASRVTGGPGELFF. The CDR3 nucleotides read TGTGCCAGCAGGGTGACAGGGGGTCCCGGGGAGCTGTTTTTT.

This clonotype appeared a few times. The gene calls are TRBV7-2 and TRBJ2-5; no definite D call. The germline gives CDR1 SGHTA, CDR2 FQGNSA. This CDR3 region has 15 residues. The V and J ends lost 0 bases and 4 bases respectively, with 12 bases between them. DNA of the CDR3: TGTGCCAGCAGCTTAGCGGTAGCTTCCTTAGAGACCCAGTACTTC. Translated, it gives CASSLAVASLETQYF.

The CDR3 nucleotides read TGCAGCGGACACGGATCAGATGAAAAACTGTTTTTT. Translating it yields CSGHGSDEKLFF. The V call is TRBV29-1, the J call TRBJ1-4, with D uncertain. The CDR3 is 12 amino acids. The germline V gene has CDR1 SQVTM and CDR2 ANQGSEA. V was clipped by 7 bases and J by 6 bases, with 12 bases between them. Looking up the rest from reference TRBV29-1 and TRBJ1-4 gives the full variable domain: SAVISQKPSRDICQRGTSLTIQCQVDSQVTMMFWYRQQPGQSLTLIATANQGSEATYESGFVIDKFPISRPNLTFSTLTVSNMSPEDSSIYLCSGHGSDEKLFFGSGTQLSVL.

The chain couples TRBV10-3 to TRBJ1-5, with 7 bases lining up with TRBD1. There are 13 residues in the CDR3. CDR1 is ENHRY, CDR2 SYGVKD, per germline. After removal of 6 bases from V and 5 bases from J, the junction contained 4 bases not matched to a gene. This CDR3 reads CAISLQGDQPQHF. In nucleotides, the CDR3 is TGTGCCATCAGCTTGCAGGGGGATCAGCCCCAGCATTTT.

V usage is TRBV9 and J usage is TRBJ2-5; 9 bases are shared with TRBD2. The CDR3 covers 17 residues. With V trimmed by 0 bases and J by 3 bases, 9 bases remained unmatched. Looked up from germline, CDR1 is SGDLS and CDR2 is YYNGEE. DNA for the CDR3: TGTGCCAGCAGCGTAGGGGCGGGGGGGCCAGGAGAAGAGACCCAGTACTTC. As protein: CASSVGAGGPGEETQYF.

Only a few counts were recorded for this clonotype. The chain combines TRBV10-2 with TRBJ1-2; D is unresolved. Trimming removed 1 base from V and 8 bases from J, with 8 bases in between. Germline V CDR1 and CDR2: WSHSY, SAAADI. The length of the CDR3 is 12 residues. CDR3 nucleotide sequence: TGCGCCAGCAGTGAGTTTGCGGGGGGCTACACCTTC. Residues: CASSEFAGGYTF.

This clonotype was seen more than once but under ten times. The CDR3 sequence is CSARDPTGRSYGYTF. CDR3 in DNA: TGCAGTGCTAGAGATCCGACAGGGCGATCCTATGGCTACACCTTC. The chain employs TRBV20-1 and TRBJ1-2; 7 positions match TRBD1. The CDR3 spans 15 residues. The trim removed 0 bases at V and 4 bases at J, leaving 8 bases unmatched. Germline values: CDR1 DFQATT, CDR2 SNEGSKA (reference sequence).

In the case of this clonotype: Lacking the conserved final phenylalanine or tryptophan, this CDR3 likely reflects a read error. The rearrangement uses TRBV24-1 and TRBJ2-6, with D maybe TRBD2 (6 bases). The CDR3 runs 18 residues. V lost 3 bases, J lost 2 bases, and 16 bases lay in between. Germline V gene sequence: CDR1 KGHDR, CDR2 SFDVKD. The CDR3 DNA sequence: TGTGCCACCAGTGATCTGTCAGGAGGGGTCGCTGGGGCCAACGTCCTGACTCTC. This sequence encodes CATSDLSGGVAGANVLTL.

The rearrangement links TRBV18 to TRBJ1-1; D not certain. The germline V gene encodes CDR1 KGHSH and CDR2 LQKENI. The CDR3 contains 15 residues. The V and J ends lost 0 bases and 1 base respectively, with 9 bases between them. CDR3: CASSPPQGRNTEAFF. CDR3 DNA sequence: TGTGCCAGCTCACCACCACAAGGTCGGAACACTGAAGCTTTCTTT.

In nucleotides, the CDR3 is TGTGCCAGCAGCCCGGGACAGGGGAGTCGAATAGATACGCAGTATTTT. The encoded protein is CASSPGQGSRIDTQYF. The gene calls are TRBV5-5 and TRBJ2-3, with 10 bases that match TRBD1. This CDR3 comprises 16 residues. Per germline, CDR1 SGHKS and CDR2 YYEKEE (reference sequence). V lost 4 bases to trimming and J lost 5 bases; unmatched junction nucleotides: 10. The entire variable domain, with the rest obtained from reference TRBV5-5 and TRBJ2-3, is as follows: DAGVTQSPTHLIKTRGQQVTLRCSPISGHKSVSWYQQVLGQGPQFIFQYYEKEERGRGNFPDRFSARQFPNYSSELNVNALLLGDSALYLCASSPGQGSRIDTQYFGPGTRLTVL.

To note about this clonotype: The junction differs from germline at one of its ends, possibly a read error. For the CDR3, the DNA is TGTGCCAGCACCCCTGATCACAATGAGCAGGTCTTC. It yields the protein CASTPDHNEQVF. The chain uses TRBV6-2 or TRBV6-3 and TRBJ2-1; no firm D call. The CDR3 spans 12 residues. CDR1 MNHEY and CDR2 SVGEGT come from the germline V gene.

This clonotype was found a few times. One base away lies a much larger clone, so this may be a sequencing read error. V is TRBV18 and J is TRBJ2-7; 7 bases map to TRBD2. V trimming: 4 bases; J trimming: 5 bases; junction bases outside the gene matches: 5. Per the germline V gene, CDR1 is KGHSH and CDR2 is LQKENI. The CDR3 is 13 residues long. The CDR3 coding sequence is TGTGCCAGCTCACTGGGACTAATGAACGAGCAGTACTTC. Translating it yields CASSLGLMNEQYF. Full variable domain (remainder filled in from reference TRBV18 and TRBJ2-7): NAGVMQNPRHLVRRRGQEARLRCSPMKGHSHVYWYRQLPEEGLKFMVYLQKENIIDESGMPKERFSAEFPKEGPSILRIQQVVRGDSAAYFCASSLGLMNEQYFGPGTRLTVT.

The chain carries TRBV6-5 and TRBJ1-2; TRBD1 is a possible D gene (6 bases). V lost 7 bases and J lost 8, with 17 bases in between. The CDR3 loop spans 13 amino acids. Germline values: CDR1 MNHEY, CDR2 SVGAGI. CDR3 amino acids: CASTRTGRAGYTF. CDR3 in DNA: TGTGCCAGCACACGTACAGGGAGGGCCGGCTACACCTTC.

This clonotype was observed a single time. The V and J genes are TRBV20-1 and TRBJ2-7; no clear D gene. Germline values: CDR1 DFQATT, CDR2 SNEGSKA (reference sequence). The V and J ends lost 0 bases and 1 base respectively, with 10 bases between them. The CDR3 length is 14 residues. CDR3 sequence reads: CSARDQGQSYEQYF. The CDR3 nucleotides are TGCAGTGCTAGAGATCAAGGGCAGTCCTACGAGCAGTACTTC.

This clonotype appeared a few times. The chain links TRBV7-9 to TRBJ1-2; D ambiguous. The V gene's germline CDR1 is SEHNR and CDR2 FQNEAQ (reference sequence). The CDR3 extends over 14 amino acids. The germline V and J ends were trimmed by 5 bases and 2 bases, with 12 bases remaining between them. CDR3 region: CASSLIQTNYGYTF. The CDR3 region has the DNA TGTGCCAGCAGCCTCATACAGACCAACTATGGCTACACCTTC.

This clonotype has at least ten counts. The chain recombines TRBV4-1 with TRBJ2-7, with TRBD2 identical over 7 bases. The CDR3 runs to 14 residues. Per the germline V gene, CDR1 is MGHRA and CDR2 is YSYEKL. Trimming took 5 bases from V and 4 from J; bases not matched to a gene: 8. CDR3 in amino acids: CASSLAAGNYEQYF. DNA of the CDR3: TGCGCCAGCAGCTTAGCAGCGGGGAATTACGAGCAGTACTTC.

This clonotype was recorded only once. The V call is TRBV7-2, the J call TRBJ2-5; possible D gene TRBD1, 6 bases. The germline V and J ends were trimmed by 2 bases and 1 base, with 11 bases remaining between them. The CDR3 is 15 amino acids. CDR1 and CDR2 (germline): SGHTA, FQGNSA. Here the CDR3 reads CASSLFGQLQETQYF. DNA of the CDR3: TGTGCCAGCAGCTTATTTGGACAGCTCCAAGAGACCCAGTACTTC.

V is TRBV20-1 and J is TRBJ2-7; 7 nucleotides agree with TRBD1. Trimming cost V 1 base and J 5 bases; bases outside gene matches: 2. Germline V gene sequence: CDR1 DFQATT, CDR2 SNEGSKA (reference sequence). CDR3 length: 12 amino acids. The CDR3 here is CSARGDRDEQYF. DNA for the CDR3: TGCAGTGCTAGAGGAGACAGGGACGAGCAGTACTTC.

In DNA, the CDR3 is TGTGCCGGCGGGGTGGCTAGCGGGTACAATGAGCAGTTCTTC. It codes for CAGGVASGYNEQFF. The rearrangement links TRBV2 to TRBJ2-1; TRBD2 agrees at 8 bases. Germline V gives CDR1 SNHLY, CDR2 FYNNEI. The J segment lost 4 bases and the V segment lost 11 bases, leaving 10 bases of the junction unmatched. The CDR3 totals 14 residues.

This clonotype was recorded many times. V is TRBV10-3 and J is TRBJ2-5; D gene unclear. CDR3 length: 13 amino acids. V was trimmed by 5 bases and J by 7 bases, leaving 14 bases between them. Germline CDR1 reads ENHRY; CDR2 reads SYGVKD. CDR3 bases: TGTGCCATCAGTAGACCCGGCGTTGGGACCCAGTACTTC. Translating gives CAISRPGVGTQYF.

This chain links TRBV5-6 with TRBJ2-7; 10 nucleotides line up with TRBD2. V was pared by 3 bases and J by 0 bases, with 6 bases of the junction left unmatched. Germline V gene data show CDR1 as SGHDT and CDR2 as YYEEEE. This CDR3 has 16 amino acids. CDR3 amino acids: CASSSGLAEPSYEQYF. CDR3 coding DNA: TGTGCCAGCAGCTCCGGACTAGCGGAGCCCTCCTACGAGCAGTACTTC. The entire variable domain, with the rest obtained from reference TRBV5-6 and TRBJ2-7, is as follows: DAGVTQSPTHLIKTRGQQVTLRCSPKSGHDTVSWYQQALGQGPQFIFQYYEEEERQRGNFPDRFSGHQFPNYSSELNVNALLLGDSALYLCASSSGLAEPSYEQYFGPGTRLTVT.

V and J are TRBV12-3 or TRBV12-4 and TRBJ1-2; D is uncertain. CDR3 length: 13 residues. Trimming left V 5 bases short and J 4 bases short, with 11 bases between. The DNA of the CDR3 is TGTGCCAGCAGTCGCAGGATTTTCTATGGCTACACCTTC. Translation gives CASSRRIFYGYTF.

The V and J genes are TRBV20-1 and TRBJ2-3; 13 positions match TRBD2. V was clipped by 7 bases and J by 7 bases; unmatched bases: 14. Germline-derived CDR1 and CDR2 are DFQATT and SNEGSKA (reference sequence). The CDR3 is 16 residues long. Written as DNA, the CDR3 is TGCAGTGTGCGACTAGCGGGGGGACCTGTCGTGAATACGCAGTATTTT. Translating it yields CSVRLAGGPVVNTQYF.